The following is a T cell receptor (beta chain) sequence with its context. What it recognizes is unknown. The source of the sample is a study of graft-versus-host responses after intestinal transplantation. Study-wide results and caveats: Recipient marrow harbored GvH clones, some of which surfaced first in ileum or blood.

Marrow collected post-transplant originated from the posterior iliac crest or another site. The table came from immunoSEQ multiplex PCR; TCRdb's copy has only in-frame clones and leaves some out. Here the sample spans tens of thousands of clones, more than 90% being singletons. V lost 0 bases to trimming and J lost 11 bases, with 10 bases between them. The CDR3 is 12 amino acids. CDR1 is LGHNA and CDR2 is YNFKEQ in the germline V gene. The receptor's source is a human patient who received an intestinal transplant, so some T cells may come from the graft donor. This specimen consisted of bone marrow, obtained 700 to 850 days after intestinal transplantation. The chain couples TRBV4-2 to TRBJ1-1; D is ambiguous. The CDR3 region has the DNA TGTGCCAGCAGCCAAGACCCTCTGTGGGCTTTCTTT. This codes for CASSQDPLWAFF.